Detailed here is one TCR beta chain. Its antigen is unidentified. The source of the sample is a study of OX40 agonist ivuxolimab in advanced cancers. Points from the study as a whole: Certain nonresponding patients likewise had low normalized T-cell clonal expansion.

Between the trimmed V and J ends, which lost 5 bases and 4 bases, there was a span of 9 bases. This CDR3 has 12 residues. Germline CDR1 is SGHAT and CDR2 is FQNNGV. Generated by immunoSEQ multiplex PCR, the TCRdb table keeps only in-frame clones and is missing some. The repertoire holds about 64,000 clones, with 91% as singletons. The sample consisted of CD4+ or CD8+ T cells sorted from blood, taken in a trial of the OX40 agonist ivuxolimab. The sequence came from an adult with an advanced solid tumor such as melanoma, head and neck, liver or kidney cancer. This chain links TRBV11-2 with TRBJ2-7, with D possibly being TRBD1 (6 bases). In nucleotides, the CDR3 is TGTGCCAGCAGCGCAACAGGGTACGAGCAGTACTTC. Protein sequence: CASSATGYEQYF.